These T cell receptor beta chains were read from a single sample in a study of post-analysis software for immune sequencing data. TCRdb used MiXCR to reprocess the PCR reads, holding one entry per CDR3 protein. The table records about 770,000 distinct CDR3 sequences, about half of them present only once. Sequencing was done on a sample of blood. The receptors here all came from a girl between 5 and 17 years old with multiple sclerosis. Both conserved end residues are part of each CDR3. D genes are given only for firm matches. Size tells how often a clone was seen (once, few, many) or the class of an expanded clone, and some rows leave it out.

j_gene: TRBJ2-7; abundance: NA; v_gene: TRBV20-1; d_gene: TRBD1; CDR3nt: TGCAGTGCCAAAACCTTAACTCCGGGACAGGTCTCCTACGAGCAGTACTTC; CDR3aa: CSAKTLTPGQVSYEQYF
j_gene: TRBJ2-7; abundance: few; v_gene: TRBV29-1; d_gene: TRBD2; CDR3nt: TGCAGCGTTGAATTGGTTGCGGGAGGGGACGAGCAGTACTTC; CDR3aa: CSVELVAGGDEQYF
j_gene: TRBJ2-5; abundance: few; v_gene: TRBV5-4; d_gene: TRBD2; CDR3nt: TGTGCCAGCAGCTTTGCGGGAGCCCAACAAGAGACCCAGTACTTC; CDR3aa: CASSFAGAQQETQYF
j_gene: TRBJ2-7; abundance: NA; v_gene: TRBV7-2; d_gene: TRBD1; CDR3nt: TGTGCCAGCAGCTTTAGGACAGGGGCAAAATTCTTCGAGCAGTACTTC; CDR3aa: CASSFRTGAKFFEQYF
j_gene: TRBJ2-7; abundance: few; v_gene: TRBV10-3; d_gene: NA; CDR3nt: TGTGCCATCAGGGGACAAAGCTCCTACGAGCAGTACTTC; CDR3aa: CAIRGQSSYEQYF
j_gene: TRBJ2-6; abundance: NA; v_gene: TRBV6-1; d_gene: NA; CDR3nt: TGTGCCAGCAGTGAAGCCCCCGGCAGGCCCTCAGTTGGTGGGGCCAACGTCCTGACTTTC; CDR3aa: CASSEAPGRPSVGGANVLTF
j_gene: TRBJ1-1; abundance: NA; v_gene: TRBV4-1; d_gene: TRBD1; CDR3nt: TGCGCCAGCAGCCAAGAGCAGGGGGCCGCTGGCACTGAAGCTTTCTTT; CDR3aa: CASSQEQGAAGTEAFF
j_gene: TRBJ2-5; abundance: many; v_gene: TRBV29-1; d_gene: TRBD1; CDR3nt: TGCAGCGTTGGCGGACAGGGAGAGACCCAGTACTTC; CDR3aa: CSVGGQGETQYF
j_gene: TRBJ1-4; abundance: NA; v_gene: TRBV12-3/TRBV12-4; d_gene: NA; CDR3nt: TGTGCCAGCAGTTTTAGGCAGGCTATTAATGAAAAACTGTTTTTT; CDR3aa: CASSFRQAINEKLFF
j_gene: TRBJ1-2; abundance: NA; v_gene: TRBV24-1; d_gene: NA; CDR3nt: TGTGCCACCAGTGATCGGTCCTATGGCTACACCTTC; CDR3aa: CATSDRSYGYTF
j_gene: TRBJ1-1; abundance: NA; v_gene: TRBV27; d_gene: NA; CDR3nt: TGTGCCAGCGGCTACCTCGGGACAGAAGCTTTCTTT; CDR3aa: CASGYLGTEAFF
j_gene: TRBJ2-2; abundance: NA; v_gene: TRBV9; d_gene: NA; CDR3nt: TGTGCCAGCAGCGTAGGCGGGGATGACGGGGAGCTGTTTTTT; CDR3aa: CASSVGGDDGELFF
j_gene: TRBJ2-3; abundance: NA; v_gene: TRBV15; d_gene: TRBD2; CDR3nt: TGTGCCACCAGCAGCCTCCTAGCGGGGGACACAGATACGCAGTATTTT; CDR3aa: CATSSLLAGDTDTQYF
j_gene: TRBJ2-7; abundance: NA; v_gene: TRBV28; d_gene: TRBD1; CDR3nt: TGTGCCAGCGCAGGAGGACAGGGCTACGAGCAGTACTTC; CDR3aa: CASAGGQGYEQYF
j_gene: TRBJ2-7; abundance: NA; v_gene: TRBV3-1; d_gene: NA; CDR3nt: TGTGCCAGCAGCCAAGGGGTAGGGATGGACTACGAGCAGTACTTC; CDR3aa: CASSQGVGMDYEQYF
j_gene: TRBJ2-3; abundance: NA; v_gene: TRBV5-1; d_gene: NA; CDR3nt: TGCGCCAGCAGCTTGGTACCAGCGGCCTTCAAAGATACGCAGTATTTT; CDR3aa: CASSLVPAAFKDTQYF
j_gene: TRBJ2-7; abundance: NA; v_gene: TRBV7-9; d_gene: NA; CDR3nt: TGTGCCAGCAGCTTGGGGACCGCAACCTACGAGCAGTACTTC; CDR3aa: CASSLGTATYEQYF
j_gene: TRBJ2-7; abundance: NA; v_gene: TRBV10-3; d_gene: TRBD1; CDR3nt: TGTGCCATCAGGACACCCGACAGGGCCTACGAGCAGTACTTC; CDR3aa: CAIRTPDRAYEQYF
j_gene: TRBJ2-1; abundance: NA; v_gene: TRBV11-3; d_gene: TRBD2; CDR3nt: TGTGCCAGCAGCTTAAGACTAGCGGGGGGTAGGTCCTACAATGAGCAGTTCTTC; CDR3aa: CASSLRLAGGRSYNEQFF
j_gene: TRBJ2-5; abundance: NA; v_gene: TRBV4-2; d_gene: NA; CDR3nt: TGTGCCAGCAGCCAAGGACGGGAAGGGTGGGACGAGACCCAGTACTTC; CDR3aa: CASSQGREGWDETQYF
j_gene: TRBJ2-7; abundance: few; v_gene: TRBV29-1; d_gene: NA; CDR3nt: TGCAGCGTTGGGGGATGGGGGGATCCTTTGACAGGAGGACGCTACGAGCAGTACTTC; CDR3aa: CSVGGWGDPLTGGRYEQYF
j_gene: TRBJ2-3; abundance: few; v_gene: TRBV7-9; d_gene: NA; CDR3nt: TGTGCCAGCAGCTTAGGCCAGGGGCGGCCAGATACGCAGTATTTT; CDR3aa: CASSLGQGRPDTQYF
j_gene: TRBJ1-5; abundance: NA; v_gene: TRBV4-3; d_gene: NA; CDR3nt: TGCGCCAGCAGCCAAGATCTCAAAGGGAATCAGCCCCAGCATTTT; CDR3aa: CASSQDLKGNQPQHF
j_gene: TRBJ2-1; abundance: NA; v_gene: TRBV29-1; d_gene: TRBD2; CDR3nt: TGCAGCGTTCGAGTAGCGGGCATCGGGGAGCGGTTCTTC; CDR3aa: CSVRVAGIGERFF
j_gene: TRBJ1-1; abundance: NA; v_gene: TRBV5-1; d_gene: NA; CDR3nt: TGTGCCAGCAGTTCCGGGCGGGGAACTGAAGCTTTCTTT; CDR3aa: CASSSGRGTEAFF
j_gene: TRBJ1-4; abundance: NA; v_gene: TRBV5-1; d_gene: NA; CDR3nt: TGCGCCAGCAGCGCCGGACAGAATGAAAAACTGTTTTTT; CDR3aa: CASSAGQNEKLFF
j_gene: TRBJ2-6; abundance: NA; v_gene: TRBV5-1; d_gene: TRBD1; CDR3nt: TGCGCCAGCAGCGCACCGGGACAGGGGGTCTCTGGGGCCAACGTCCTGACTTTC; CDR3aa: CASSAPGQGVSGANVLTF
j_gene: TRBJ2-5; abundance: NA; v_gene: TRBV7-8; d_gene: TRBD1; CDR3nt: TGTGCCAGCAGCTTACGCCCGGGACAGGGGCAAGAGACCCAGTACTTC; CDR3aa: CASSLRPGQGQETQYF
j_gene: TRBJ2-3; abundance: many; v_gene: TRBV12-3/TRBV12-4; d_gene: NA; CDR3nt: TGTGCCAGCAGCCCCCTGGGGGATACGCAGTATTTT; CDR3aa: CASSPLGDTQYF
j_gene: TRBJ1-5; abundance: NA; v_gene: TRBV7-3; d_gene: NA; CDR3nt: TGTGCCAGCAGAAAAGGGAGAGGGGACCCCAGATATAGCAATCAGCCCCAGCATTTT; CDR3aa: CASRKGRGDPRYSNQPQHF
j_gene: TRBJ2-1; abundance: NA; v_gene: TRBV12-3/TRBV12-4; d_gene: NA; CDR3nt: TGTGCCAGCAGTTTTGAGGTGGGCAGCAATGAGCAGTTCTTC; CDR3aa: CASSFEVGSNEQFF
j_gene: TRBJ2-5; abundance: few; v_gene: TRBV9; d_gene: NA; CDR3nt: TGTGCCAGCAGCGTAGGGGCGGGTCCCGGCGAGACCCAGTACTTC; CDR3aa: CASSVGAGPGETQYF
j_gene: TRBJ2-7; abundance: NA; v_gene: TRBV5-6; d_gene: NA; CDR3nt: TGTGCCAGCAGCTTGGGTGACAGATCCCTCGAGCAGTACTTC; CDR3aa: CASSLGDRSLEQYF
j_gene: TRBJ2-1; abundance: NA; v_gene: TRBV5-1; d_gene: NA; CDR3nt: TGCGCCAGCAGAGTAACTAGCTCCTACAATGAGCAGTTCTTC; CDR3aa: CASRVTSSYNEQFF
j_gene: TRBJ1-1; abundance: NA; v_gene: TRBV5-1; d_gene: TRBD1; CDR3nt: TGCGCCAGCAGCTCCGACAGGGTTAACACTGAAGCTTTCTTT; CDR3aa: CASSSDRVNTEAFF
j_gene: TRBJ2-2; abundance: NA; v_gene: TRBV20-1; d_gene: TRBD2; CDR3nt: TGCAGTGCTAGATCGCGGGAGGACACCGGGGAGCTGTTTTTT; CDR3aa: CSARSREDTGELFF
j_gene: TRBJ2-2; abundance: NA; v_gene: TRBV6-6; d_gene: NA; CDR3nt: TGTGCCAGCAGTTACTCGGGCAGGAACACCGGGGAGCTGTTTTTT; CDR3aa: CASSYSGRNTGELFF
j_gene: TRBJ2-1; abundance: few; v_gene: TRBV4-2; d_gene: NA; CDR3nt: TGTGCCAGCAAGGTTACGGGCGGGCAGAGCTCCTACAATGAGCAGTTCTTC; CDR3aa: CASKVTGGQSSYNEQFF
j_gene: TRBJ2-7; abundance: NA; v_gene: TRBV4-1; d_gene: TRBD2; CDR3nt: TGCGCCAGCAGCCCCCCGGGACTAGCGGATCCCTACGAGCAGTACTTC; CDR3aa: CASSPPGLADPYEQYF
j_gene: TRBJ2-7; abundance: NA; v_gene: TRBV7-2; d_gene: TRBD2; CDR3nt: TGTGCCAGCAGCTTAGGACTAGCGGGAATTGTGTGGGAGCAGTACTTC; CDR3aa: CASSLGLAGIVWEQYF
j_gene: TRBJ2-1; abundance: NA; v_gene: TRBV12-3/TRBV12-4; d_gene: TRBD2; CDR3nt: TGTGCCAGCAGCCAAGTGGGAGGGTTCGGTGAGCAGTTCTTC; CDR3aa: CASSQVGGFGEQFF
j_gene: TRBJ2-1; abundance: NA; v_gene: TRBV29-1; d_gene: TRBD2; CDR3nt: TGCAGCGTCCGAGCGGGAGACCTCGGAGGGGCGGCCTACAATGAGCAGTTCTTC; CDR3aa: CSVRAGDLGGAAYNEQFF
j_gene: TRBJ2-1; abundance: NA; v_gene: TRBV29-1; d_gene: NA; CDR3nt: TGCAGCGTTTATACGTTAAGGGTCCATGAGCAGTTCTTC; CDR3aa: CSVYTLRVHEQFF
j_gene: TRBJ2-1; abundance: NA; v_gene: TRBV20-1; d_gene: TRBD2; CDR3nt: TGCAGTGCTCCCGGACTAGTTTCCTACAATGAGCAGTTCTTC; CDR3aa: CSAPGLVSYNEQFF
j_gene: TRBJ1-3; abundance: NA; v_gene: TRBV15; d_gene: NA; CDR3nt: TGTGCCACCAGCCAAGGGGGAGGAAACACCATATATTTT; CDR3aa: CATSQGGGNTIYF
j_gene: TRBJ2-1; abundance: NA; v_gene: TRBV20-1; d_gene: TRBD2; CDR3nt: TGCAGTGCCCCATCGGTTATGGGACTAGCATACAATGAGCAGTTCTTC; CDR3aa: CSAPSVMGLAYNEQFF
j_gene: TRBJ2-1; abundance: NA; v_gene: TRBV4-3; d_gene: NA; CDR3nt: TGCGCCAGCAGCCAAGTAATTCGGCAGGCGCATACGGGTGAGCAGTTCTTC; CDR3aa: CASSQVIRQAHTGEQFF
j_gene: TRBJ1-1; abundance: few; v_gene: TRBV27; d_gene: NA; CDR3nt: TGTGCCAGCAGTTCAGGGCCGGGACTGCCCATGAACACTGAAGCTTTCTTT; CDR3aa: CASSSGPGLPMNTEAFF
j_gene: TRBJ2-5; abundance: NA; v_gene: TRBV30; d_gene: NA; CDR3nt: TGTGCCTGGAGTGAGAGGGGAGGCCAAGAGACCCAGTACTTC; CDR3aa: CAWSERGGQETQYF
j_gene: TRBJ2-1; abundance: NA; v_gene: TRBV7-9; d_gene: NA; CDR3nt: TGTGCCAGCAGCTTGCCCGGAGAGATCGATGAGCAGTTCTTC; CDR3aa: CASSLPGEIDEQFF
j_gene: TRBJ2-1; abundance: NA; v_gene: TRBV4-3; d_gene: NA; CDR3nt: TGCGCCAGCAGCCGCAATGGCGGGCGGGGATCACAAACCTACAATGAGCAGTTCTTC; CDR3aa: CASSRNGGRGSQTYNEQFF
j_gene: TRBJ2-5; abundance: NA; v_gene: TRBV18; d_gene: NA; CDR3nt: TGTGCCAGCTCAGCCCGGGTAGGAGAAGAGACCCAGTACTTC; CDR3aa: CASSARVGEETQYF
j_gene: TRBJ1-2; abundance: NA; v_gene: TRBV6-5; d_gene: TRBD1; CDR3nt: TGTGCCAGCAGTTACGCCACCGGGACAGGGGCCTATGGCTACACCTTC; CDR3aa: CASSYATGTGAYGYTF
j_gene: TRBJ2-7; abundance: NA; v_gene: TRBV12-3/TRBV12-4; d_gene: NA; CDR3nt: TGTGCCAGCAGTCAGCAGGGGACCCTCTACGAGCAGTACTTC; CDR3aa: CASSQQGTLYEQYF
j_gene: TRBJ2-5; abundance: NA; v_gene: TRBV7-2; d_gene: NA; CDR3nt: TGTGCCAGCAGGCCTCGGACTTTAGCGGTGGAGACCCAGTACTTC; CDR3aa: CASRPRTLAVETQYF